This TCR beta chain appears in the sequencing data of a study of OX40 agonist ivuxolimab in advanced cancers. Study at large: Patients received the agonistic anti-OX40 (CD134) antibody ivuxolimab.

Study-wide findings and caveats: CD4+ T cells averaged fewer expanded clones than CD8+ T cells. Near-lowest levels of clonal expansion characterized partial responders at 0.1-3.0 mg/kg.

This table comes from immunoSEQ multiplex PCR, and its TCRdb copy is limited to in-frame clones, with some not included. The data hold roughly 90,000 clones, with 90% to 95% observed a single time. A word on this clone: Its antigen is as yet unknown.

The CDR3 spans 15 residues. The V end was cut by 2 bases, the J end by 2 bases, with 13 bases between. Germline lookup yields CDR1 MGHRA and CDR2 YSYEKL. The rearrangement uses TRBV4-1 and TRBJ2-7; maybe TRBD2 (5 bases). This receptor was obtained from an adult with an advanced solid tumor such as melanoma, head and neck, liver or kidney cancer. Sequencing used CD4+ or CD8+ T cells sorted from blood, obtained in a trial of the OX40 agonist ivuxolimab. The CDR3 sequence: CASSQRLSETYEQYF. CDR3 nucleotides: TGCGCCAGCAGCCAACGACTTAGCGAGACCTACGAGCAGTACTTC.